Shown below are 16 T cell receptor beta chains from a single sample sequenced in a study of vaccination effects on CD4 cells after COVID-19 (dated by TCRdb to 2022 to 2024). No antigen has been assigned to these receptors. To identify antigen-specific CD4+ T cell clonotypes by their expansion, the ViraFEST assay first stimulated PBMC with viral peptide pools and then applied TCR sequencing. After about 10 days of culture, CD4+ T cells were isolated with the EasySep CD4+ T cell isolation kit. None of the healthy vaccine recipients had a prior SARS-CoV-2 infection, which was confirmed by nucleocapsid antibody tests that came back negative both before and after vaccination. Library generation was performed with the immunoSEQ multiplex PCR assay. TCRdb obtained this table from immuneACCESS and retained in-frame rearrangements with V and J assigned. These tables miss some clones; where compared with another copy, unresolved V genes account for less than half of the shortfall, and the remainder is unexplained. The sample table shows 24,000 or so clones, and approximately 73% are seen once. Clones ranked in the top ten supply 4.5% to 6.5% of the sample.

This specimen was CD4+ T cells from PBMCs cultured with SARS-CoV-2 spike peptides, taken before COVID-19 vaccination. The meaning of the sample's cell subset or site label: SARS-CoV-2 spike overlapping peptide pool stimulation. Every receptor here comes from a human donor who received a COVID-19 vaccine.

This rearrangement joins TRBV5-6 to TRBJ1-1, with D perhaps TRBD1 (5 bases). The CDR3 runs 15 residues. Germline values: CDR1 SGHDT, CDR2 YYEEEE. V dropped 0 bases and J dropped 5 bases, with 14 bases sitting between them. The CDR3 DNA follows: TGTGCCAGCAGCTTGGCCGGGGGGACCCGGACTGAAGCTTTCTTT. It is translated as CASSLAGGTRTEAFF.

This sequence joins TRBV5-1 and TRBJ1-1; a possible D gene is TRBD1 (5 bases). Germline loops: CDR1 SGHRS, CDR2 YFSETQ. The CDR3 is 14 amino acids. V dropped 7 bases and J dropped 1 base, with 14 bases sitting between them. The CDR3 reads CASRAGSENTEAFF. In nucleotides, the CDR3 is TGCGCCAGCCGGGCAGGGTCAGAGAACACTGAAGCTTTCTTT.

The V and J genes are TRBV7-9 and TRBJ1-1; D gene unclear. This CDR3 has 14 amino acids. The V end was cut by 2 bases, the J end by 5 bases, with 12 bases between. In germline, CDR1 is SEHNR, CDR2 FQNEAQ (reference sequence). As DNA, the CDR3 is TGTGCCAGCAGCTTATCCAGGCATGGAACTGAAGCTTTCTTT. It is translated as CASSLSRHGTEAFF.

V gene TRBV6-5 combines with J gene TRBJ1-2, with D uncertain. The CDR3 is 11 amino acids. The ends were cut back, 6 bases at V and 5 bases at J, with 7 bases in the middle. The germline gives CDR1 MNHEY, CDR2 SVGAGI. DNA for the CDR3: TGTGCCAGCAGCAAAGAGTATGGCTACACCTTC. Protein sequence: CASSKEYGYTF.

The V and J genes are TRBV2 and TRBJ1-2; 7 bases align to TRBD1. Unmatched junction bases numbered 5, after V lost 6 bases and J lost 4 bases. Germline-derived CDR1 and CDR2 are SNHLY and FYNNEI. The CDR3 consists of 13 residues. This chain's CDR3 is CASSQGGAYGYTF. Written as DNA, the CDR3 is TGTGCCAGCAGCCAGGGGGGTGCCTATGGCTACACCTTC.

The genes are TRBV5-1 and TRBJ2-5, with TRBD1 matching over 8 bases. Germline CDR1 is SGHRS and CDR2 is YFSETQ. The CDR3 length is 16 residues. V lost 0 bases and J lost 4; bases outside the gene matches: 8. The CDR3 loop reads CASSLGAGQGRETQYF. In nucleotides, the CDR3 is TGCGCCAGCAGCTTGGGGGCCGGACAGGGACGAGAGACCCAGTACTTC.

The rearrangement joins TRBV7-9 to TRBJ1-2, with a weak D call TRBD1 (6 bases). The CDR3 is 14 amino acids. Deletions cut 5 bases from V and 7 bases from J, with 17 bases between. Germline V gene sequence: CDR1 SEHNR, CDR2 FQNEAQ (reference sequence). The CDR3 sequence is CASSKGGALGGYTF. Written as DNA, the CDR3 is TGTGCCAGCAGCAAGGGGGGCGCCTTGGGTGGCTACACCTTC.

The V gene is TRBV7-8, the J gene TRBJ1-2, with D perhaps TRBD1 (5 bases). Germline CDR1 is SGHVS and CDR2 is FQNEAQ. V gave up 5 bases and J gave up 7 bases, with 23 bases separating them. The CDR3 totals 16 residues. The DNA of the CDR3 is TGTGCCAGCAGCCAGGGAAATGGGGGAATCAGTGCTGGCTACACCTTC. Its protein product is CASSQGNGGISAGYTF. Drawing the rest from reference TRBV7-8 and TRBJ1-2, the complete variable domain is GAGVSQSPRYKVAKRGQDVALRCDPISGHVSLFWYQQALGQGPEFLTYFQNEAQLDKSGLPSDRFFAERPEGSVSTLKIQRTQQEDSAVYLCASSQGNGGISAGYTFGSGTRLTVV.

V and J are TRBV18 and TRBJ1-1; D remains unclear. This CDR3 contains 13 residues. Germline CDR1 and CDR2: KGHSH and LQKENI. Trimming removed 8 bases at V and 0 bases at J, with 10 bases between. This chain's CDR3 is CASLGSMNTEAFF. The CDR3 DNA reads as TGTGCCAGCCTAGGGAGCATGAACACTGAAGCTTTCTTT.

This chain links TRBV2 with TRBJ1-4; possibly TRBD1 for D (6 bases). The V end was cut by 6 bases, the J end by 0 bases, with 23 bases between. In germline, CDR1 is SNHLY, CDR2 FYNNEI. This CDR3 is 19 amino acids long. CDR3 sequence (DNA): TGTGCCAGCAGGACGGGCAACAGGGATATTAGAGCAACTAATGAAAAACTGTTTTTT. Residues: CASRTGNRDIRATNEKLFF.

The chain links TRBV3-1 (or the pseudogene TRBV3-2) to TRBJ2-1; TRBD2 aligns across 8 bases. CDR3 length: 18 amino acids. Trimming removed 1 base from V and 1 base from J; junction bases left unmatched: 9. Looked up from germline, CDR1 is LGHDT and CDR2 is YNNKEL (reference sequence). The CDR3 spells CASSQVMSGGHSYNEQFF. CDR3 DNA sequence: TGTGCCAGCAGCCAAGTAATGAGCGGGGGACATTCCTACAATGAGCAGTTCTTC.

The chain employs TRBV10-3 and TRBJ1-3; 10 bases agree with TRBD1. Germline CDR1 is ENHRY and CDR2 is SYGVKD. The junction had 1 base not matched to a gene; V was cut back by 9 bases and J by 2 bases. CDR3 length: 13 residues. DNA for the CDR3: TGTGCCATGACAGGGGGCCCTGGAAACACCATATATTTT. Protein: CAMTGGPGNTIYF.

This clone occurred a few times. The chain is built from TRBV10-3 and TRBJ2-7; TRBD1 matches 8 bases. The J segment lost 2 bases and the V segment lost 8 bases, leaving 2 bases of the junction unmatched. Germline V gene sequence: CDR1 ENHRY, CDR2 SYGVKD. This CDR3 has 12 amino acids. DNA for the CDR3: TGTGCCATCCAGGGGGCGGCCTACGAGCAGTACTTC. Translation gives CAIQGAAYEQYF.

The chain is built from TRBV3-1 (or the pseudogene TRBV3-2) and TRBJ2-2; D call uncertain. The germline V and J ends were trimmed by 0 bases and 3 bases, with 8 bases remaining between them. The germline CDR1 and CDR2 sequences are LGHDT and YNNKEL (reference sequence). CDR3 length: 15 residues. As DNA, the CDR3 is TGTGCCAGCAGCCAAGAACGAGTGGACACCGGGGAGCTGTTTTTT. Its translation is CASSQERVDTGELFF.

In DNA, the CDR3 is TGCGCCAGCAGCCCGACCCCCGGGAAGAACACTGAAGCTTTCTTT. It specifies CASSPTPGKNTEAFF. This chain connects TRBV5-1 to TRBJ1-1; unclear D gene. This CDR3 has 15 amino acids. Trimming pared 4 bases from V and 1 base from J, leaving 14 bases between. Germline V gene data show CDR1 as SGHRS and CDR2 as YFSETQ. The full variable domain, in which reference TRBV5-1 and TRBJ1-1 provide the parts outside the CDR3, is KAGVTQTPRYLIKTRGQQVTLSCSPISGHRSVSWYQQTPGQGLQFLFEYFSETQRNKGNFPGRFSGRQFSNSRSEMNVSTLELGDSALYLCASSPTPGKNTEAFFGQGTRLTVV.

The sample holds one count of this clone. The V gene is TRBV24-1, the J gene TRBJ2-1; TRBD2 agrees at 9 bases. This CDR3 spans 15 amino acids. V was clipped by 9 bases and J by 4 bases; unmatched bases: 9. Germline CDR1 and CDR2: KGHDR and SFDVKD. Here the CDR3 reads CATSPGGRGYNEQFF. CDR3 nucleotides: TGTGCCACCTCTCCCGGCGGGAGGGGTTACAATGAGCAGTTCTTC.